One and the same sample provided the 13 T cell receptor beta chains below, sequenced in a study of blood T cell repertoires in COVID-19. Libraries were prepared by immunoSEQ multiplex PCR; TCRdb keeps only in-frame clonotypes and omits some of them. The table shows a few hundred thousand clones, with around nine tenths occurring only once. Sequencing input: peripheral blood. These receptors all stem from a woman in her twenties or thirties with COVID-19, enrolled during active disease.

CDR3 amino acids: CASSQDRGGQPQHF. The CDR3 DNA reads TGTGCCAGCAGCCAGGACAGGGGAGGCCAGCCCCAGCATTTT. V is TRBV4-2 and J is TRBJ1-5, with TRBD1 matching over 9 bases. Trimming at V came to 3 bases and at J to 7 bases, leaving 4 bases not matched to a gene. The CDR3 totals 14 residues. Germline CDR1 reads LGHNA; CDR2 reads YNFKEQ.

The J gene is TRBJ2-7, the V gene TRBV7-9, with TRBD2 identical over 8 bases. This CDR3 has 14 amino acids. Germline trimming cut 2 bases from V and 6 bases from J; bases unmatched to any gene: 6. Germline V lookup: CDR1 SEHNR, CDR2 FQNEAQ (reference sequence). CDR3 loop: CASSLSTGGAEQYF. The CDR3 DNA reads TGTGCCAGCAGCTTATCTACGGGAGGGGCCGAGCAGTACTTC.

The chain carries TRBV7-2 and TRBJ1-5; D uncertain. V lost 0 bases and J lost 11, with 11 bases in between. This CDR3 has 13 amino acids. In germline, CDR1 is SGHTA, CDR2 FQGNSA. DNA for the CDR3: TGTGCCAGCAGCTTAGCCGGTCTTTCGTCCCAGCATTTT. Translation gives CASSLAGLSSQHF.

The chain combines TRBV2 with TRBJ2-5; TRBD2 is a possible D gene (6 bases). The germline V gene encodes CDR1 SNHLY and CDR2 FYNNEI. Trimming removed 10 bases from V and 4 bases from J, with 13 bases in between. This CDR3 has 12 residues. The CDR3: CAKGGVRETQYF. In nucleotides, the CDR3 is TGTGCCAAAGGAGGGGTGCGAGAGACCCAGTACTTC.

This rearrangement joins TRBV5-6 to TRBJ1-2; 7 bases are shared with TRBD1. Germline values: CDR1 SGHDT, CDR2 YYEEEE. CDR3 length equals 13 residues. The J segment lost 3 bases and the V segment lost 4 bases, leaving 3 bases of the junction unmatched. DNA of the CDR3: TGTGCCAGCAGCCAGACAGGGTACTATGGCTACACCTTC. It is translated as CASSQTGYYGYTF.

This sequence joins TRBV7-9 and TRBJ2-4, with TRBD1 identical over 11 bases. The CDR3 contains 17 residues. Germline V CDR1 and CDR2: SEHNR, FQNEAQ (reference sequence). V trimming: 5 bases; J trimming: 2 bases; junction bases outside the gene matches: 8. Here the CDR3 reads CASSLGQGAVSKNIQYF. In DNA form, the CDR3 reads TGTGCCAGCAGCCTAGGACAGGGGGCCGTGTCCAAAAACATTCAGTACTTC.

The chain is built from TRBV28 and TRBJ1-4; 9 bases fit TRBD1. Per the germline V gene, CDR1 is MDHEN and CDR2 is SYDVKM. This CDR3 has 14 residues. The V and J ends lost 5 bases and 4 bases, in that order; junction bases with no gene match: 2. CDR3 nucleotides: TGTGCCAGCAGTCCGGACAGGGGTAATGAAAAACTGTTTTTT. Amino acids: CASSPDRGNEKLFF. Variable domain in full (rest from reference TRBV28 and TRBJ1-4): DVKVTQSSRYLVKRTGEKVFLECVQDMDHENMFWYRQDPGLGLRLIYFSYDVKMKEKGDIPEGYSVSREKKERFSLILESASTNQTSMYLCASSPDRGNEKLFFGSGTQLSVL.

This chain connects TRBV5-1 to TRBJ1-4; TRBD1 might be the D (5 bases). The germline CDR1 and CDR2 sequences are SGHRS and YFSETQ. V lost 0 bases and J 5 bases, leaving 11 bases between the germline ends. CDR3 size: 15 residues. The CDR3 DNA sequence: TGCGCCAGCAGCTTGGCCCCGACAGTCAATGAAAAACTGTTTTTT. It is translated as CASSLAPTVNEKLFF. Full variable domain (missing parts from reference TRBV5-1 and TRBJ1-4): KAGVTQTPRYLIKTRGQQVTLSCSPISGHRSVSWYQQTPGQGLQFLFEYFSETQRNKGNFPGRFSGRQFSNSRSEMNVSTLELGDSALYLCASSLAPTVNEKLFFGSGTQLSVL.

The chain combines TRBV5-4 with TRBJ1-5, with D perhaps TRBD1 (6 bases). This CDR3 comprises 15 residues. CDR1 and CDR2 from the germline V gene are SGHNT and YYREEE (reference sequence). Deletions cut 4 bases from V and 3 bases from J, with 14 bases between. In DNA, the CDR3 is TGTGCCAGCAGCCTTTACGCAGGGGTCAATCAGCCCCAGCATTTT. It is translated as CASSLYAGVNQPQHF. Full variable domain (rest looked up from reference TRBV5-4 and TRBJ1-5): ETGVTQSPTHLIKTRGQQVTLRCSSQSGHNTVSWYQQALGQGPQFIFQYYREEENGRGNFPPRFSGLQFPNYSSELNVNALELDDSALYLCASSLYAGVNQPQHFGDGTRLSIL.

In DNA, the CDR3 is TGTGCCAGCTCCACGGACAGGGTCTTGGCTGAAGCTTTCTTT. Amino acid sequence: CASSTDRVLAEAFF. The V gene is TRBV6-5, the J gene TRBJ1-1; 8 bases agree with TRBD1. Germline CDR1 and CDR2: MNHEY and SVGAGI. V shed 8 bases, J shed 6 bases, and the junction held 11 bases outside the gene matches. The CDR3 consists of 14 residues.

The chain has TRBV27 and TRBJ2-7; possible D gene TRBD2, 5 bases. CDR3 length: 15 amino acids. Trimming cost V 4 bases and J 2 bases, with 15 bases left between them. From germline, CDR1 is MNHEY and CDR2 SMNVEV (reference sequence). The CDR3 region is CASSSFGGPPYEQYF. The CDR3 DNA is TGTGCCAGCAGTTCCTTTGGCGGGCCCCCCTACGAGCAGTACTTC.

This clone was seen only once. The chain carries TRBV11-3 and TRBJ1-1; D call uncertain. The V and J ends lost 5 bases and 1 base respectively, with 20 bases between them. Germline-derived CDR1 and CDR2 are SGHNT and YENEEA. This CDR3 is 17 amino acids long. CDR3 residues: CASSDSLRGGSNTEAFF. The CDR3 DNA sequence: TGTGCCAGCAGCGACTCCCTCCGGGGAGGTTCGAACACTGAAGCTTTCTTT. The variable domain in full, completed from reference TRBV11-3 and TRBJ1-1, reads EAGVVQSPRYKIIEKKQPVAFWCNPISGHNTLYWYLQNLGQGPELLIRYENEEAVDDSQLPKDRFSAERLKGVDSTLKIQPAELGDSAVYLCASSDSLRGGSNTEAFFGQGTRLTVV.

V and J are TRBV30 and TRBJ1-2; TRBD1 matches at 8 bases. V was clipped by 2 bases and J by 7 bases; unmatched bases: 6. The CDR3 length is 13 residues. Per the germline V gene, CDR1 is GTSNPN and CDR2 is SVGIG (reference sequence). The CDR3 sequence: CAWSQRTGTGYTF. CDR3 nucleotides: TGTGCCTGGAGTCAAAGGACAGGGACTGGCTACACCTTC.